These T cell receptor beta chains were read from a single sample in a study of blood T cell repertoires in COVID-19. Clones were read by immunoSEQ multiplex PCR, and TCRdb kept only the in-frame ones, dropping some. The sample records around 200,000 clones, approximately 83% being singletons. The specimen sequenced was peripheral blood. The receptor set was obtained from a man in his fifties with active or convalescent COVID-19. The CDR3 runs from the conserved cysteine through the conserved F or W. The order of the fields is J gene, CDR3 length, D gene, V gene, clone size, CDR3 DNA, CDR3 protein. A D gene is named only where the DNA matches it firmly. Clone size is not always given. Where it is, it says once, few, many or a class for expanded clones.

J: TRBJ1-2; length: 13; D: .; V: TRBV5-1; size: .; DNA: TGCGCCAGCAGCTTGGACGGTTCCTATGGCTACACCTTC; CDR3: CASSLDGSYGYTF
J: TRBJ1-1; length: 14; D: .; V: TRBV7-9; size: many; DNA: TGTGCCAGCAGCTTAGGACAGATGAACACTGAAGCTTTCTTT; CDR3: CASSLGQMNTEAFF
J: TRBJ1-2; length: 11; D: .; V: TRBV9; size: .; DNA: TGTGCCAGCCGACATGACTATGGCTACACCTTC; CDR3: CASRHDYGYTF
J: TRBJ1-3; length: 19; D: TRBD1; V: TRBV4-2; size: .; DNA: TGTGCCAGCAGCCAAGACGGGACAGGGGGCGCGGGGTCTGGAAACACCATATATTTT; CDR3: CASSQDGTGGAGSGNTIYF
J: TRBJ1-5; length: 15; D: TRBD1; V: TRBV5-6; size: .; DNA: TGTGCCAGCAGCTTACAGGGGGCGCTGAGTCAGCCCCAGCATTTT; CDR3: CASSLQGALSQPQHF
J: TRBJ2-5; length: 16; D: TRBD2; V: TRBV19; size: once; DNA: TGTGCCAGTAGTATAGGTTCTAGCGGGGGCAGGGAGACCCAGTACTTC; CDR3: CASSIGSSGGRETQYF
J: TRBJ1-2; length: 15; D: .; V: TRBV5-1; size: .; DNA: TGCGCCAGCAGCTCCGGGACTCTTGAAGGGTATGGCTACACCTTC; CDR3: CASSSGTLEGYGYTF
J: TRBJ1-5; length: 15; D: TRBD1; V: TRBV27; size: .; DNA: TGTGCCAGCAGTTTATTCGGGACAGGGAATCAGCCCCAGCATTTT; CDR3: CASSLFGTGNQPQHF
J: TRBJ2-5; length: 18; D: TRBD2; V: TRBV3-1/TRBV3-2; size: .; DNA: TGTGCCAGCAGCCAAGCGGGGCTAGCGGGGGGCCCGGGGGAGACCCAGTACTTC; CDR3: CASSQAGLAGGPGETQYF
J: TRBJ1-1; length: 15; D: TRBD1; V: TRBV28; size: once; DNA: TGTGCCAGCAGTTTAGGGGGACAGGGGGACACTGAAGCTTTCTTT; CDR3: CASSLGGQGDTEAFF
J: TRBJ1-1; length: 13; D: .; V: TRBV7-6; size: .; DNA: TGTGCCAGCAGCTCACAGGGGAACACTGAAGCTTTCTTT; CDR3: CASSSQGNTEAFF
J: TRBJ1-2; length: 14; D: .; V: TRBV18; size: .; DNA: TGTGCCAGCTCACCCCAGGGACAAGACTTAGGCTACACCTTC; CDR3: CASSPQGQDLGYTF
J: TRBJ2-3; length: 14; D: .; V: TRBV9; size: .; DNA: TGTGCCAGCAGCATAGACTCCAACACAGATACGCAGTATTTT; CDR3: CASSIDSNTDTQYF
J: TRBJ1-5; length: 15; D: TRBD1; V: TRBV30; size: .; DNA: TGTGCCTGGAGTTCCCCCGGGACAGGGGGTCAGCCCCAGCATTTT; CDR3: CAWSSPGTGGQPQHF
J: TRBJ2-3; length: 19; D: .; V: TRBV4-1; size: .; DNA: TGCGCCAGCAGCCAAGATCGAGGGCCCAGCGGGCCGGGCACAGATACGCAGTATTTT; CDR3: CASSQDRGPSGPGTDTQYF
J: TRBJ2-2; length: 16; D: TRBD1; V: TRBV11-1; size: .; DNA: TGTGCCAGCAGCCCACTTCCCGCAGGGGGCACCGGGGAGCTGTTTTTT; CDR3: CASSPLPAGGTGELFF
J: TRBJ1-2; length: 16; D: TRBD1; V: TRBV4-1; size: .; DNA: TGCGCCAGCAGCCTTCGTCCGGGACAGGGAGTGGATGGCTACACCTTC; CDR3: CASSLRPGQGVDGYTF
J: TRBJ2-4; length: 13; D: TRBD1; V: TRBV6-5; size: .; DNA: TGTGCCAGCAGGGACAGGGGAGAAAACATTCAGTACTTC; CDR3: CASRDRGENIQYF
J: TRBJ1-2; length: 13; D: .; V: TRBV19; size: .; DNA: TGTGCCAGTAGTATACACGGTCCAGGAGGCTACACCTTC; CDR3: CASSIHGPGGYTF
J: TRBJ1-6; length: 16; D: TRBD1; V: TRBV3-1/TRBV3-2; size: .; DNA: TGTGCCAGCAGCCACCAGCAGGGGGCAGGAAAGTCACCCCTCCACTTT; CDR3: CASSHQQGAGKSPLHF
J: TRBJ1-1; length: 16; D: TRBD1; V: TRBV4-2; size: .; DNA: TGTGCCAGCAGGCAGGGACAGGGGGCGCGAAACACTGAAGCTTTCTTT; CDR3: CASRQGQGARNTEAFF
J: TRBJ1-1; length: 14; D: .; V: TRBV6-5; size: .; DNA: TGTGCCAGCAGATCCGGGACACGGCCTAGGGGAGCTTTCTTT; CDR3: CASRSGTRPRGAFF
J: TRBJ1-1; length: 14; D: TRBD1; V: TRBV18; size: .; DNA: TGTGCCAGCTCACCAGACAGGGGGTCCACTGAAGCTTTCTTT; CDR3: CASSPDRGSTEAFF
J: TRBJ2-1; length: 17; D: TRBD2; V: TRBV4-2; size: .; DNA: TGTGCCAGCAGCCAAGGTAATGGGCGGGGGTTCTACAATGAGCAGTTCTTC; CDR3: CASSQGNGRGFYNEQFF
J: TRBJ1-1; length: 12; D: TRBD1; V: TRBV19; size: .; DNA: TGTGCCAGTTCTCGGGACAGGGGAGAAGCTTTCTTT; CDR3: CASSRDRGEAFF
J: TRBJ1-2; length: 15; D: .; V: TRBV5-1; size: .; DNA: TGCGCCAGCAGCTTGATGTCAGGCGTAAACTATGGCTACACCTTC; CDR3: CASSLMSGVNYGYTF
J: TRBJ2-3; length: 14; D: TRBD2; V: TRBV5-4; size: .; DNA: TGTGCCAGCAGTCGATCTAGCGGCGGGGATACGCAGTATTTT; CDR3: CASSRSSGGDTQYF
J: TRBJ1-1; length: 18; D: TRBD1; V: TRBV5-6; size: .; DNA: TGTGCCAGCAGCATGACAGGGACCCTCCTATCGGAGAACACTGAAGCTTTCTTT; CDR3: CASSMTGTLLSENTEAFF
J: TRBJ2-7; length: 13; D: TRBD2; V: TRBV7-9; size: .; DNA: TGTGCCAGCAGCTGGGGGGGGACCTACGAGCAGTACTTC; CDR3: CASSWGGTYEQYF
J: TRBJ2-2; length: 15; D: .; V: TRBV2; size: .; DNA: TGTGCCATCGAATCCGGGGGGCGCGACACCGGGGAGCTGTTTTTT; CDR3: CAIESGGRDTGELFF
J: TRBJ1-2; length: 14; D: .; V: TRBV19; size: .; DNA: TGTGCCAGTAACTACGGATCGGAGAACTATGGCTACACCTTC; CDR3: CASNYGSENYGYTF
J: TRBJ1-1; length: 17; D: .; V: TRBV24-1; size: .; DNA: TGTGCCACCAGTGATTTAGGGGGTAACCCCATGAACACTGAAGCTTTCTTT; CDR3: CATSDLGGNPMNTEAFF
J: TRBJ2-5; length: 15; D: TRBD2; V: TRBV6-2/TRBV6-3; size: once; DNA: TGTGCCAGCAGCCGGACTAGCGGGGGGGCAGAGACCCAGTACTTC; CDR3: CASSRTSGGAETQYF
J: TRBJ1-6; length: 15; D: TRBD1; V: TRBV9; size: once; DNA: TGTGCCAGCAGCGCCCCGGGACAGGGTGAATCACCCCTCCACTTT; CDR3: CASSAPGQGESPLHF
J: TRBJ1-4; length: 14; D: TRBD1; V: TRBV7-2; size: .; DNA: TGTGCCAGCAGCTCCCAGGGGGCAGGTGAAAAACTGTTTTTT; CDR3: CASSSQGAGEKLFF
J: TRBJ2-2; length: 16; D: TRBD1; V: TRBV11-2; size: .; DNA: TGTGCCAGCAGCTTACAATCAGGGGGCGGTCCCGGGGAGCTGTTTTTT; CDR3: CASSLQSGGGPGELFF
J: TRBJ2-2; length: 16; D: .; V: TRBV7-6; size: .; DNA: TGTGCCAGCAGCTTACTTATCGGGGCCAGGGGCGGGGAGCTGTTTTTT; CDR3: CASSLLIGARGGELFF
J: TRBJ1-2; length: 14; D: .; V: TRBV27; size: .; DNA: TGTGCCTCTGCGCGTGGCAGGGAGGGGTATGGCTACACCTTC; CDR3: CASARGREGYGYTF
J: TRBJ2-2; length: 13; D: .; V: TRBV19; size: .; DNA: TGTGCCAGTAGTATCAGGGTGGTCGGGGAGCTGTTTTTT; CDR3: CASSIRVVGELFF
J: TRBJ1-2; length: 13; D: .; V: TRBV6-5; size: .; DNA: TGTGCCAGCAGTTCGGCGGGCCCCTATGGCTACACCTTC; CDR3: CASSSAGPYGYTF
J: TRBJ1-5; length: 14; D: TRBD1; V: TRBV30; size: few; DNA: TGTGCCTGGAGCATGGACAGGGGATATCAGCCCCAGCATTTT; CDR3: CAWSMDRGYQPQHF
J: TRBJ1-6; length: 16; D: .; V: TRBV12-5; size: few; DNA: TGTGCTAGTGGTTTGGTACTATCAGGGAAGAGTTCACCCCTCCACTTT; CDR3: CASGLVLSGKSSPLHF
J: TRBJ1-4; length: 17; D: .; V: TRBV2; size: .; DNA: TGTGCCAGCAGTGAAGAGGCCCTCCGGGCAACTAATGAAAAACTGTTTTTT; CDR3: CASSEEALRATNEKLFF
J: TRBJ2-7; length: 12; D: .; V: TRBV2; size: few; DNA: TGTGCCAGCAGTGGGGCCAACTACGAGCAGTACTTC; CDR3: CASSGANYEQYF
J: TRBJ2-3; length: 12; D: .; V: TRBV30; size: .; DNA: TGTGCCTTTAACAAGGGGGCAGATACGCAGTATTTT; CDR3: CAFNKGADTQYF
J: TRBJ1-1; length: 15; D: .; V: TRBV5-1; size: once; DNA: TGCGCCAGCAGTTCAGACCGGGGAGGGGCGACTGAAGCTTTCTTT; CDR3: CASSSDRGGATEAFF
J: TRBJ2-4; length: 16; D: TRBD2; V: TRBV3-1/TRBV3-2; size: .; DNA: TGTGCCAGCAGCCCACGCGCGGGGGTTGTCAAAAACATTCAGTACTTC; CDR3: CASSPRAGVVKNIQYF
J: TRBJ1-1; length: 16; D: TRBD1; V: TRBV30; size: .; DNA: TGTGCCTGGAGCCGCCCGACAGGGTTCCGGAACACTGAAGCTTTCTTT; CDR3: CAWSRPTGFRNTEAFF
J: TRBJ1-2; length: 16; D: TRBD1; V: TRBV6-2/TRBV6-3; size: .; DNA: TGTGCCAGCAGTTACCCCCCGGACAGGGGGCGCGGAGGCTACACCTTC; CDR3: CASSYPPDRGRGGYTF
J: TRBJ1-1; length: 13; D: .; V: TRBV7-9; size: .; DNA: TGTGCCAGCAGCTTAGCGCGAGGTGTTGAAGCTTTCTTT; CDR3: CASSLARGVEAFF
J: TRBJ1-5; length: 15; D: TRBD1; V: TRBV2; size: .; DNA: TGTGCCAGCAGTGAGTGGCAGGGGGGAAATCAGCCCCAGCATTTT; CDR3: CASSEWQGGNQPQHF
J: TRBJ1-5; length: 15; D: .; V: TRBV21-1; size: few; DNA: TGTGCCAGCAGCAAAGAGACAGGGATAAATCAGCCCCAGCATTTT; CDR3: CASSKETGINQPQHF
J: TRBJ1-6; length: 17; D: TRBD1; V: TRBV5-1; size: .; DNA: TGCGCCAGCAGCTCGATACAGGGGGGCTCCTATAATTCACCCCTCCACTTT; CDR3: CASSSIQGGSYNSPLHF